Listed below are T cell receptor beta chains from one sample, sequenced in a study of T cell responses to AZD1222 COVID-19 vaccine. Sequencing used immunoSEQ multiplex PCR; TCRdb keeps in-frame clones, though not all of them. The table lists 150,000 or so clones, about 89% of them singletons. Material: peripheral blood, obtained 28 days after the second AZD1222 dose. The receptors stem from an adult who received the AZD1222 COVID-19 vaccine. Each CDR3 is given with its conserved first and last residue. Each record gives: D gene, V gene, clone size, J gene, CDR3 protein, CDR3 DNA. A D gene is named only where the DNA matches it firmly. Not all rows give a size; the values are once, few, many and, for expanded clones, a class.

>NA|TRBV3-1/TRBV3-2|NA|TRBJ1-2
CASSQESQGGSYGYTF
TGTGCCAGCAGCCAAGAGTCCCAGGGAGGCTCCTATGGCTACACCTTC
>NA|TRBV11-3|NA|TRBJ2-7
CASSADTVYEQYF
TGTGCCAGCAGCGCGGACACCGTCTACGAGCAGTACTTC
>NA|TRBV11-3|NA|TRBJ2-5
CASSPTIQETQYF
TGTGCCAGCAGCCCGACTATACAAGAGACCCAGTACTTC
>NA|TRBV11-3|NA|TRBJ2-6
CASSLNSGANVLTF
TGTGCCAGCAGCTTAAACTCTGGGGCCAACGTCCTGACTTTC
>NA|TRBV30|NA|TRBJ1-2
CAWTSAGREVSGANYGYTF
TGTGCCTGGACTTCCGCCGGCAGGGAGGTTTCGGGCGCTAACTATGGCTACACCTTC
>NA|TRBV6-5|NA|TRBJ2-7
CATGAGVGEQYF
TGTGCCACCGGGGCGGGTGTGGGCGAGCAGTACTTC
>NA|TRBV6-5|NA|TRBJ2-5
CASSYSRILQETQYF
TGTGCCAGCAGTTACTCCCGGATCCTTCAAGAGACCCAGTACTTC
>NA|TRBV5-1|NA|TRBJ2-3
CASSLTGSTDTQYF
TGCGCCAGCAGCTTGACAGGTAGCACAGATACGCAGTATTTT
>NA|TRBV25-1|NA|TRBJ2-3
CASSSGIRSSTDTQYF
TGTGCCAGCAGTTCAGGGATTCGATCTAGCACAGATACGCAGTATTTT
>NA|TRBV7-3|NA|TRBJ2-2
CASSSSTGELFF
TGTGCCAGCAGCTCATCTACAGGGGAGCTGTTTTTT
>TRBD2|TRBV4-2|NA|TRBJ2-3
CASSTTGTSGGSTSTDTQYF
TGTGCCAGCAGCACCACCGGGACTAGCGGGGGGTCCACTAGCACAGATACGCAGTATTTT
>NA|TRBV2|NA|TRBJ2-2
CASRNFPNTGELFF
TGTGCCAGCAGAAACTTTCCAAACACCGGGGAGCTGTTTTTT
>TRBD1|TRBV27|medium-sized|TRBJ2-1
CASSLTGESYNEQFF
TGTGCCAGCAGTTTAACAGGGGAATCCTACAATGAGCAGTTCTTC
>NA|TRBV5-4|NA|TRBJ2-7
CASSLWSDEQYF
TGTGCCAGCAGCTTGTGGAGTGACGAGCAGTACTTC
>NA|TRBV5-6|NA|TRBJ1-1
CASRLGHPNTEAFF
TGTGCCAGCAGGCTGGGACACCCGAACACTGAAGCTTTCTTT
>NA|TRBV28|NA|TRBJ1-5
CASSLTTWTVLNQPQHF
TGTGCCAGCAGTTTAACTACTTGGACCGTACTTAATCAGCCCCAGCATTTT
>NA|TRBV29-1|NA|TRBJ2-5
CSVPWDGVETQYF
TGCAGCGTTCCCTGGGACGGGGTAGAGACCCAGTACTTC
>NA|TRBV19|NA|TRBJ1-4
CASSIGTDYATNEKLFF
TGTGCCAGTAGTATAGGGACCGACTATGCAACTAATGAAAAACTGTTTTTT
>NA|TRBV12-5|NA|TRBJ2-7
CASGLGNPGNYEQYF
TGTGCTAGTGGTTTGGGGAACCCTGGAAATTACGAGCAGTACTTC
>NA|TRBV6-5|NA|TRBJ2-7
CASRYSSAGGHEQYF
TGTGCCAGCAGGTACAGCTCAGCCGGGGGGCACGAGCAGTACTTC
>TRBD1|TRBV11-2|NA|TRBJ2-1
CASSIRQGKQFF
TGTGCCAGCAGCATTAGACAGGGAAAGCAGTTCTTC
>NA|TRBV3-1/TRBV3-2|NA|TRBJ1-1
CASSQDFRRGRYTEAFF
TGTGCCAGCAGCCAAGATTTTAGGAGGGGACGTTACACTGAAGCTTTCTTT
>NA|TRBV4-1|few|TRBJ2-7
CASSQGWEQYF
TGCGCCAGCAGCCAAGGATGGGAGCAGTACTTC
>NA|TRBV2|NA|TRBJ2-1
CARRAGQIPEQFF
TGTGCCAGAAGAGCGGGACAGATTCCTGAGCAGTTCTTC
>TRBD1|TRBV6-6|NA|TRBJ1-1
CASSYGRGGAEAFF
TGTGCCAGCAGTTACGGCAGGGGGGGAGCTGAAGCTTTCTTT
>TRBD2|TRBV5-4|NA|TRBJ2-5
CASSSRGSGAISKTQYF
TGTGCCAGCAGCTCCCGGGGCAGCGGGGCGATTAGTAAGACCCAGTACTTC
>TRBD2|TRBV7-9|NA|TRBJ2-7
CASSSSGGDPGYEQYF
TGTGCCAGCAGTTCCTCGGGAGGGGACCCCGGATACGAGCAGTACTTC
>TRBD2|TRBV6-5|once|TRBJ2-1
CASLAGFIYNEQFF
TGTGCCAGTTTAGCGGGATTCATATACAATGAGCAGTTCTTC
>NA|TRBV29-1|NA|TRBJ1-1
CSVGDIMNTEAFF
TGCAGCGTCGGGGACATAATGAACACTGAAGCTTTCTTT
>NA|TRBV5-1|NA|TRBJ2-7
CASSLSGVGSYEQYF
TGCGCCAGCAGCTTGAGCGGAGTAGGCTCCTACGAGCAGTACTTC
>TRBD1|TRBV9|few|TRBJ2-1
CASIPEQGALINEQFF
TGTGCCAGCATCCCGGAACAGGGGGCGCTGATCAATGAGCAGTTCTTC
>TRBD1|TRBV6-5|NA|TRBJ1-5
CASSSVGTAQPQHF
TGTGCCAGCAGCTCGGTCGGGACAGCCCAGCCCCAGCATTTT
>NA|TRBV6-5|NA|TRBJ1-2
CASKRGPDGYTF
TGTGCCAGCAAACGGGGGCCTGATGGCTACACCTTC
>NA|TRBV24-1|NA|TRBJ1-5
CATSGREQPNQPQHF
TGTGCCACCAGTGGAAGGGAACAGCCCAATCAGCCCCAGCATTTT
>NA|TRBV6-5|NA|TRBJ1-4
CASSKRGIEEKLFF
TGTGCCAGCAGTAAGAGGGGAATCGAAGAAAAACTGTTTTTT
>TRBD2|TRBV6-6|NA|TRBJ2-7
CASSPGTSGINFFYEQYF
TGTGCCAGCAGTCCCGGGACTAGCGGGATTAACTTTTTCTACGAGCAGTACTTC
>NA|TRBV13|once|TRBJ1-1
CASSLGMPAEAFF
TGTGCCAGCAGCTTAGGCATGCCGGCTGAAGCTTTCTTT
>NA|TRBV24-1|NA|TRBJ1-2
CATSDAQGSGYGYTF
TGTGCCACCAGTGATGCCCAGGGTAGCGGCTATGGCTACACCTTC
>TRBD2|TRBV6-5|NA|TRBJ2-1
CASSWGSGGAVQFF
TGTGCCAGCAGTTGGGGTAGCGGGGGGGCCGTGCAGTTCTTC
>TRBD1|TRBV12-3/TRBV12-4|NA|TRBJ1-1
CASSDQGATEAFF
TGTGCCAGCAGCGACCAGGGGGCCACTGAAGCTTTCTTT
>NA|TRBV7-9|NA|TRBJ1-5
CASSSWPSDSSNQPQHF
TGTGCCAGCAGCTCGTGGCCGTCGGACAGCAGCAATCAGCCCCAGCATTTT
>NA|TRBV19|NA|TRBJ2-1
CASSIRADDNEQFF
TGTGCCAGTAGTATCCGGGCGGACGACAATGAGCAGTTCTTC
>NA|TRBV3-1/TRBV3-2|NA|TRBJ2-2
CASSLRTLNTGELFF
TGTGCCAGCAGCCTGAGGACACTGAACACCGGGGAGCTGTTTTTT
>NA|TRBV29-1|NA|TRBJ2-7
CSVLLAYSYEQYF
TGCAGCGTCCTCCTGGCATACTCCTACGAGCAGTACTTC
>NA|TRBV29-1|NA|TRBJ1-1
CSVKIVAEGTEAFF
TGCAGCGTTAAGATAGTTGCAGAGGGCACTGAAGCTTTCTTT
>NA|TRBV4-1|NA|TRBJ1-5
CASSQVRSGGNQPQHF
TGCGCCAGCAGCCAAGTCAGGTCAGGGGGCAATCAGCCCCAGCATTTT
>TRBD1|TRBV11-2|NA|TRBJ1-2
CASSSVRGQPNYGYTF
TGTGCCAGCAGCTCCGTCAGGGGACAGCCTAACTATGGCTACACCTTC
>NA|TRBV9|NA|TRBJ2-7
CASSVAWAEVYEQYF
TGTGCCAGCAGCGTAGCTTGGGCCGAGGTCTACGAGCAGTACTTC
>NA|TRBV21-1|NA|TRBJ2-3
CASSKKGASHQFSTDTQYF
TGTGCCAGCAGCAAAAAAGGGGCTTCTCACCAATTTAGCACAGATACGCAGTATTTT
>NA|TRBV11-3|NA|TRBJ2-3
CASSLGGLRTTDTQYF
TGTGCCAGCAGCTTAGGGGGCTTGAGAACCACAGATACGCAGTATTTT
>TRBD2|TRBV3-1/TRBV3-2|once|TRBJ2-1
CASSPQTMTSGRERPPSNEQFF
TGTGCCAGCAGCCCCCAAACAATGACTAGCGGGAGGGAACGTCCCCCCTCCAATGAGCAGTTCTTC
>TRBD1|TRBV19|NA|TRBJ2-1
CASGQAGLF
TGTGCCAGTGGACAGGCCGGCCTCTTC
>TRBD1|TRBV27|NA|TRBJ2-2
CASSSTRTGRDEEPFF
TGTGCCAGCAGTTCAACTCGGACAGGGCGGGATGAGGAGCCGTTTTTT
>NA|TRBV6-5|NA|TRBJ1-2
CASSPRTGNYGYTF
TGTGCCAGCAGTCCTCGGACCGGGAACTATGGCTACACCTTC
>TRBD2|TRBV10-3|NA|TRBJ2-3
CAISSLTSGTLYTQYF
TGTGCCATCAGCTCCCTGACTAGCGGGACTCTATATACGCAGTATTTT
>TRBD1|TRBV19|NA|TRBJ1-5
CASSMGTGTGNQPQHF
TGTGCCAGTAGTATGGGGACAGGGACTGGGAATCAGCCCCAGCATTTT
>NA|TRBV6-2/TRBV6-3|NA|TRBJ2-1
CASIPLGGPYNEQFF
TGTGCCAGCATCCCCTTGGGGGGGCCATACAATGAGCAGTTCTTC
>NA|TRBV19|NA|TRBJ2-3
CASSRGTDTQYF
TGTGCCAGTAGTAGGGGTACAGATACGCAGTATTTT
>NA|TRBV19|NA|TRBJ1-2
CASSENLGGYTF
TGTGCCAGTAGTGAGAACCTTGGGGGCTACACCTTC
>NA|TRBV30|NA|TRBJ1-3
CAWMGYSGNTIYF
TGTGCCTGGATGGGCTACTCTGGAAACACCATATATTTT